Shown below are 31 T cell receptor beta chains from a single sample sequenced in a study of T cell changes during pregnancy in multiple sclerosis. Some clones are missing from TCRdb's copy, which holds only in-frame ones; the method was immunoSEQ multiplex PCR. The profile covers under 70,000 clones, with more than 80% appearing a single time and almost 0.5% taken by the ten largest. The source was CD4+ T cells from peripheral blood mononuclear cells, collected after pregnancy. These receptors were obtained from a female donor in good health, enrolled as a control in a pregnancy study.

The gene calls are TRBV30 and TRBJ1-5, with unresolved D. Germline CDR1 GTSNPN, CDR2 SVGIG (reference sequence). V shed 2 bases and J shed 5 bases, with 16 bases lying between them. CDR3 length: 15 amino acids. CDR3 sequence: CAWSLPGGEDQPQHF. CDR3 DNA: TGTGCCTGGAGTTTACCGGGTGGTGAGGATCAGCCCCAGCATTTT. The full variable domain, rest sourced from reference TRBV30 and TRBJ1-5, is SQTIHQWPATLVQPVGSPLSLECTVEGTSNPNLYWYRQAAGRGLQLLFYSVGIGQISSEVPQNLSASRPQDRQFILSSKKLLLSDSGFYLCAWSLPGGEDQPQHFGDGTRLSIL.

The rearrangement joins TRBV19 to TRBJ1-2; 10 bases are a match to TRBD1. This CDR3 is 16 amino acids long. From germline, CDR1 is LNHDA and CDR2 SQIVND (reference sequence). V lost 1 base to trimming and J lost 6 bases; unmatched junction nucleotides: 8. The CDR3 bases are TGTGCCAGTAGTATAGCCTGGACAGGGGGGGTAGATGGCTACACCTTC. Translation: CASSIAWTGGVDGYTF.

The chain recombines TRBV5-4 with TRBJ1-6; a weak D match, TRBD1 (6 bases). This CDR3 comprises 15 residues. Germline CDR1 SGHNT, CDR2 YYREEE (reference sequence). The V end was cut by 2 bases, the J end by 7 bases, with 13 bases between. The chain's CDR3 is CASSFGGAGNSPLHF. CDR3 DNA: TGTGCCAGCAGCTTCGGGGGGGCAGGCAATTCACCCCTCCACTTT.

The V call is TRBV30, the J call TRBJ2-5, with 10 nucleotides matching TRBD2. CDR3 length equals 15 residues. Germline trimming cut 0 bases from V and 2 bases from J; bases unmatched to any gene: 3. Germline values: CDR1 GTSNPN, CDR2 SVGIG (reference sequence). In DNA form, the CDR3 reads TGTGCCTGGAGTGTACTACTAGCGGGGCAAGAGACCCAGTACTTC. Amino acid sequence: CAWSVLLAGQETQYF.

The rearrangement joins TRBV4-1 to TRBJ2-3, with D possibly matching TRBD2 (6 bases). Looked up from germline, CDR1 is MGHRA and CDR2 is YSYEKL. V lost 3 bases and J 7 bases, leaving 17 bases between the germline ends. The CDR3 has 15 residues. CDR3 coding DNA: TGCGCCAGCAGCCATGGGACTTCCGTGGTGTATACGCAGTATTTT. This gives the protein CASSHGTSVVYTQYF.

This chain joins TRBV6-1 and TRBJ1-6; D call uncertain. Trimming shortened V by 2 bases and J by 0 bases, and 8 bases separated the two germline ends. This CDR3 contains 16 residues. Germline assignment: CDR1 MNHNS and CDR2 SASEGT. Here the CDR3 reads CASSERESSYNSPLHF. Written as DNA, the CDR3 is TGTGCCAGCAGTGAACGGGAGAGCTCCTATAATTCACCCCTCCACTTT.

The chain uses TRBV9 and TRBJ2-3; D is possibly TRBD1 (6 bases). The V and J ends lost 3 bases and 4 bases respectively, with 24 bases between them. Germline CDR1 and CDR2: SGDLS and YYNGEE. This CDR3 spans 18 amino acids. CDR3 nucleotide sequence: TGTGCCAGCAGCGCAGACTACAGGGAGCAAGGGTGGTCAGATACGCAGTATTTT. It is translated as CASSADYREQGWSDTQYF.

This rearrangement joins TRBV10-3 to TRBJ2-7, with D possibly TRBD1 on 6 matching bases. The CDR3 has 15 amino acids. Germline-derived CDR1 and CDR2 are ENHRY and SYGVKD. The V end lost 6 bases, the J end lost 3 bases, and 18 bases lay between the germline ends. CDR3 in DNA: TGTGCCATCAGCTCAGCCGGGACATCTAACTACGAGCAGTACTTC. Protein: CAISSAGTSNYEQYF.

This clone was counted between two and nine times. The chain has TRBV19 and TRBJ1-1; 12 bases fit TRBD1. The junction had 6 bases not matched to a gene; V was cut back by 8 bases and J by 5 bases. Germline CDR1 LNHDA, CDR2 SQIVND (reference sequence). This CDR3 has 14 residues. Here the CDR3 reads CASGDRGLWTEAFF. The CDR3 DNA reads TGTGCCAGTGGGGACAGGGGGCTGTGGACTGAAGCTTTCTTT. Full variable domain (outside the CDR3, taken from reference TRBV19 and TRBJ1-1): DGGITQSPKYLFRKEGQNVTLSCEQNLNHDAMYWYRQDPGQGLRLIYYSQIVNDFQKGDIAEGYSVSREKKESFPLTVTSAQKNPTAFYLCASGDRGLWTEAFFGQGTRLTVV.

This chain links TRBV25-1 with TRBJ1-1; TRBD1 is a possible D gene (5 bases). The CDR3 extends over 15 amino acids. Germline CDR1 reads MGHDK; CDR2 reads SYGVNS. Trimming shortened V by 1 base and J by 2 bases, and 11 bases separated the two germline ends. This chain's CDR3 is CASSEFWGDNTEAFF. CDR3 DNA: TGTGCCAGCAGTGAATTTTGGGGGGATAACACTGAAGCTTTCTTT.

The V gene is TRBV11-3, the J gene TRBJ2-1; 16 bases line up with TRBD2. V shed 4 bases and J 4 bases; nucleotides not matched to a gene: 10. This CDR3 spans 19 amino acids. Germline-derived CDR1 and CDR2 are SGHNT and YENEEA. The CDR3: CASSWLTGTSGGAYNEQFF. In nucleotides, the CDR3 is TGTGCCAGCAGCTGGTTGACCGGGACTAGCGGGGGGGCATACAATGAGCAGTTCTTC. The variable domain in full, with the rest retrieved from reference TRBV11-3 and TRBJ2-1, is EAGVVQSPRYKIIEKKQPVAFWCNPISGHNTLYWYLQNLGQGPELLIRYENEEAVDDSQLPKDRFSAERLKGVDSTLKIQPAELGDSAVYLCASSWLTGTSGGAYNEQFFGPGTRLTVL.

The J gene is TRBJ2-1, the V gene TRBV10-3, with TRBD2 matching over 11 bases. The CDR3 covers 19 residues. CDR1 and CDR2 (germline): ENHRY, SYGVKD. Trimming removed 3 bases from V and 0 bases from J; junction bases left unmatched: 10. CDR3 DNA sequence: TGTGCCATCAGTGAACCGACTAGCGGGGCTCGATCCTCCTACAATGAGCAGTTCTTC. This encodes CAISEPTSGARSSYNEQFF.

The chain carries TRBV5-1 and TRBJ2-7, with D possibly being TRBD2 (6 bases). V was pared by 4 bases and J by 7 bases, with 18 bases between. The CDR3 runs 14 residues. The germline V gene encodes CDR1 SGHRS and CDR2 YFSETQ. This CDR3 reads CASSAGQAAGEQYF. CDR3 DNA sequence: TGCGCCAGCAGCGCGGGGCAGGCGGCCGGGGAGCAGTACTTC.

V is TRBV19 and J is TRBJ1-1; D remains ambiguous. The germline V gene encodes CDR1 LNHDA and CDR2 SQIVND (reference sequence). V was clipped by 6 bases and J by 2 bases, with 16 bases between them. The CDR3 totals 15 residues. CDR3 region: CASREFRQANTEAFF. In DNA, the CDR3 is TGTGCCAGTAGGGAATTTAGGCAGGCCAACACTGAAGCTTTCTTT.

The V gene is TRBV10-2, the J gene TRBJ2-1, with TRBD2 matching 11 bases. The CDR3 runs 17 residues. Trimming took 6 bases from V and 0 from J; bases not matched to a gene: 7. Germline V gives CDR1 WSHSY, CDR2 SAAADI. DNA for the CDR3: TGCGCCAGCAGGTCTAGCGGGGGGCCTAGCTCCTACAATGAGCAGTTCTTC. Its protein product is CASRSSGGPSSYNEQFF.

The chain recombines TRBV5-1 with TRBJ2-2, with 9 bases aligning to TRBD1. CDR1 SGHRS and CDR2 YFSETQ come from the germline V gene. The CDR3 extends over 14 amino acids. V was clipped by 3 bases and J by 4 bases; unmatched bases: 1. The CDR3 coding sequence is TGCGCCAGCAGCTGGGGACAGGGCACCGGGGAGCTGTTTTTT. This translates into CASSWGQGTGELFF.

The chain uses TRBV5-1 and TRBJ2-3; the D gene is possibly TRBD2 (6 bases). Trimming took off 1 base at V and 6 bases at J, with 12 bases between the two ends. Looked up from germline, CDR1 is SGHRS and CDR2 is YFSETQ. This CDR3 comprises 14 residues. CDR3 residues: CASSLFAGTDTQYF. CDR3 bases: TGCGCCAGCAGCTTGTTTGCTGGGACTGATACGCAGTATTTT.

This chain connects TRBV2 to TRBJ1-2; the D gene is possibly TRBD1 (5 bases). V was clipped by 4 bases and J by 6 bases, with 15 bases between them. CDR3 length: 14 amino acids. CDR1 SNHLY and CDR2 FYNNEI come from the germline V gene. The CDR3 sequence: CASSGQGRGDGYTF. In DNA, the CDR3 is TGTGCCAGCAGTGGGCAGGGCCGTGGAGATGGCTACACCTTC.

This chain joins TRBV6-5 and TRBJ1-5; D is unclear. Germline loops: CDR1 MNHEY, CDR2 SVGAGI. The CDR3 has 15 amino acids. Deletions cut 4 bases from V and 0 bases from J, with 10 bases between. The CDR3 protein is CASSSGIYSNQPQHF. The CDR3 bases are TGTGCCAGCAGTTCAGGAATTTATAGCAATCAGCCCCAGCATTTT.

This chain connects TRBV13 to TRBJ2-5, with a weak D call TRBD2 (5 bases). CDR3 length: 11 amino acids. Germline values: CDR1 PRHDT, CDR2 FYEKMQ (reference sequence). V dropped 5 bases and J dropped 7 bases, with 8 bases sitting between them. This chain's CDR3 is CASSLGGTQYF. DNA of the CDR3: TGTGCCAGCAGCCTCGGAGGGACCCAGTACTTC.

The chain recombines TRBV13 with TRBJ1-5; D is undetermined. Germline CDR1 and CDR2: PRHDT and FYEKMQ (reference sequence). The CDR3 sequence is 15 residues long. Trimming removed 0 bases at V and 0 bases at J, with 6 bases between. This CDR3 reads CASSLGLYSNQPQHF. The CDR3 DNA reads TGTGCCAGCAGCTTAGGGCTATATAGCAATCAGCCCCAGCATTTT.

The chain recombines TRBV6-5 with TRBJ2-7; 8 bases are a match to TRBD1. Germline values: CDR1 MNHEY, CDR2 SVGAGI. V was clipped by 10 bases and J by 2 bases; unmatched bases: 13. The CDR3 is 15 residues long. Here the CDR3 DNA reads TGTGCCACCTCGAATTCCGGGACAGGTCCCTACGAGCAGTACTTC. Translating it yields CATSNSGTGPYEQYF.

V is TRBV9 and J is TRBJ2-2; D not resolved. The ends were cut back, 0 bases at V and 2 bases at J, with 8 bases in the middle. This CDR3 has 15 residues. CDR1 is SGDLS, CDR2 YYNGEE, per germline. Here the CDR3 reads CASSVDIVNTGELFF. In DNA form, the CDR3 reads TGTGCCAGCAGCGTAGACATCGTCAACACCGGGGAGCTGTTTTTT.

To note about this clone: Other DNA sequences in the sample encode the same CDR3. The chain uses TRBV27 and TRBJ2-3, with a tentative D call TRBD1 (6 bases). The CDR3 length is 16 residues. Trimming pared 3 bases from V and 0 bases from J, leaving 13 bases between. Germline V gene data show CDR1 as MNHEY and CDR2 as SMNVEV (reference sequence). The CDR3 loop reads CASSFSTGGSTDTQYF. The CDR3 bases are TGTGCCAGCAGTTTCTCGACAGGAGGCAGCACAGATACGCAGTATTTT.

This chain uses TRBV2 with TRBJ2-7; the match to TRBD1 covers 9 bases. V lost 4 bases, J lost 5 bases, and 3 bases stayed unmatched. CDR3 length: 13 residues. The germline gives CDR1 SNHLY, CDR2 FYNNEI. DNA for the CDR3: TGTGCCAGCAGTGGGACAGGGGTCCACGAGCAGTACTTC. Its translation: CASSGTGVHEQYF.

This chain links TRBV11-2 with TRBJ1-1, with 10 bases lining up with TRBD1. From germline, CDR1 is SGHAT and CDR2 FQNNGV. The ends lost 1 base at V and 9 bases at J; junction bases unmatched: 8. This CDR3 region has 15 residues. CDR3 protein: CASSLALDRGPKAFF. The CDR3 DNA reads as TGTGCCAGCAGCTTAGCCCTCGACAGGGGGCCTAAAGCTTTCTTT.

The rearrangement links TRBV9 to TRBJ2-7; 7 bases line up with TRBD1. The junction had 10 bases not matched to a gene; V was cut back by 0 bases and J by 4 bases. The CDR3 length is 16 residues. Germline values: CDR1 SGDLS, CDR2 YYNGEE. DNA of the CDR3: TGTGCCAGCAGCGTAGCACCCAAGGAACAGGGGTACGAGCAGTACTTC. This encodes CASSVAPKEQGYEQYF.

The chain carries TRBV9 and TRBJ2-6; TRBD1 might be the D (5 bases). Germline loops: CDR1 SGDLS, CDR2 YYNGEE. The CDR3 consists of 17 residues. V gave up 3 bases and J gave up 3 bases, with 16 bases separating them. The CDR3 DNA is TGTGCCAGCAGCGGACACCAGATAGGGGATGGGGCCAACGTCCTGACTTTC. Its protein is CASSGHQIGDGANVLTF.

The CDR3 nucleotides read TGCGCCAGCAGCCAACCCCTAGCGGCCCCTCACAATGAGCAGTTCTTC. Amino acid sequence: CASSQPLAAPHNEQFF. The gene calls are TRBV4-1 and TRBJ2-1, with TRBD2 matching 7 bases. The germline V gene encodes CDR1 MGHRA and CDR2 YSYEKL. The CDR3 sequence is 16 residues long. V was clipped by 2 bases and J by 5 bases; unmatched bases: 9.

The CDR3 coding sequence is TGTGCCAGCAGACGCCCGGGTAGTTCGGACAATGAGCAGTTCTTC. It specifies CASRRPGSSDNEQFF. The chain has TRBV6-5 and TRBJ2-1, with no clear D. Trimming removed 6 bases at V and 5 bases at J, with 17 bases between. There are 15 residues in the CDR3. In germline, CDR1 is MNHEY, CDR2 SVGAGI.

The rearrangement uses TRBV9 and TRBJ2-3; 7 bases are a match to TRBD2. The CDR3 covers 16 residues. Germline V gene lookup returns CDR1 SGDLS and CDR2 YYNGEE. V was clipped by 0 bases and J by 5 bases; unmatched bases: 9. CDR3 region: CASSVDLRGVQDTQYF. The CDR3 DNA follows: TGTGCCAGCAGCGTAGACCTTCGGGGGGTTCAAGATACGCAGTATTTT.